Below, 30 T cell receptor beta chains from the same sample are listed, as sequenced in a study of cytomegalovirus exposure and HLA in healthy donors. Researchers ran the PCR with 60 Vbeta and 13 Jbeta primers. The table came from immunoSEQ multiplex PCR; TCRdb's copy has only in-frame clones and leaves some out. This sample carries about 180,000 clones, around 76% of them seen once, and the ten largest clones take over 2%. The source material was PBMCs. Receptors were obtained from a woman aged 25 to 39 in good health and CMV-seropositive.

This chain joins TRBV27 and TRBJ2-1; the D gene is possibly TRBD1 (5 bases). Germline CDR1 MNHEY, CDR2 SMNVEV (reference sequence). CDR3 size: 13 residues. Trimming pared 5 bases from V and 4 bases from J, leaving 9 bases between. CDR3 sequence: CASSVQEYNEQFF. The CDR3 bases are TGTGCCAGCAGTGTACAGGAATACAATGAGCAGTTCTTC.

The chain links TRBV5-1 to TRBJ1-5; perhaps TRBD1 as D (5 bases). CDR1 and CDR2 (germline): SGHRS, YFSETQ. Between the trimmed V and J ends, which lost 3 bases and 5 bases, there was a span of 9 bases. CDR3 length equals 13 residues. The DNA for the CDR3 is TGCGCCAGCAGCTGGCGGGGGGATCAGCCCCAGCATTTT. Translating gives CASSWRGDQPQHF. Based on the CDR3 plus reference TRBV5-1 and TRBJ1-5, the full variable domain is KAGVTQTPRYLIKTRGQQVTLSCSPISGHRSVSWYQQTPGQGLQFLFEYFSETQRNKGNFPGRFSGRQFSNSRSEMNVSTLELGDSALYLCASSWRGDQPQHFGDGTRLSIL.

This clone was seen a single time. V usage is TRBV7-8 and J usage is TRBJ2-5; TRBD2 matches 11 bases. V shed 9 bases, J shed 5 bases, and the junction held 14 bases outside the gene matches. CDR1 and CDR2 (germline): SGHVS, FQNEAQ. The CDR3 is 16 residues long. In DNA form, the CDR3 reads TGTGCCAGGGCGGACTTTAGCGGGGGGGCCGTGGAGACCCAGTACTTC. Its translation is CARADFSGGAVETQYF.

The CDR3 is CASSLRLARNNEQFF. The CDR3 DNA reads TGTGCCAGCAGCTTAAGACTAGCCAGGAACAATGAGCAGTTCTTC. The chain uses TRBV7-8 and TRBJ2-1; 7 positions agree with TRBD2. The CDR3 loop spans 15 amino acids. CDR1 is SGHVS, CDR2 FQNEAQ, per germline. V was clipped by 2 bases and J by 5 bases; unmatched bases: 6.

The CDR3 bases are TGTGCCAGCAGCCTCGCCCCCCCGACAAGGTTCTATAATTCACCCCTCCACTTT. It codes for CASSLAPPTRFYNSPLHF. The chain uses TRBV4-2 and TRBJ1-6; D is undetermined. The CDR3 is made up of 18 amino acids. Germline lookup yields CDR1 LGHNA and CDR2 YNFKEQ. Deletions cut 4 bases from V and 3 bases from J, with 19 bases between.

The chain is built from TRBV6-1 and TRBJ2-6; D is possibly TRBD2 (5 bases). Trimming took 0 bases from V and 2 from J, leaving 8 bases between them. Germline lookup yields CDR1 MNHNS and CDR2 SASEGT. The CDR3 has 16 residues. CDR3 nucleotide sequence: TGTGCCAGCAGTGAAGCGAGAGGGCCTGGGGCCAACGTCCTGACTTTC. It codes for CASSEARGPGANVLTF.

The rearrangement links TRBV27 to TRBJ2-5; D may be TRBD1 (6 bases). The tail of the sequence fits TRBJ2-7 better, so the J call may be wrong. This CDR3 spans 16 amino acids. Looked up from germline, CDR1 is MNHEY and CDR2 is SMNVEV (reference sequence). The CDR3 here is CASSLSFQGHTYEQYF. The CDR3 nucleotides read TGTGCCAGCAGTTTATCGTTCCAGGGACATACCTACGAGCAGTACTTC.

The chain combines TRBV11-2 with TRBJ1-1; 7 bases match TRBD1. CDR1 is SGHAT, CDR2 FQNNGV, per germline. The CDR3 is made up of 15 amino acids. Germline trimming cut 3 bases from V and 2 bases from J; bases unmatched to any gene: 6. CDR3 sequence reads: CASSLTGRGNTEAFF. The DNA for the CDR3 is TGTGCCAGCAGCTTGACAGGGCGGGGAAACACTGAAGCTTTCTTT.

The gene calls are TRBV7-9 and TRBJ1-2; tentatively, D is TRBD1 (5 bases). CDR1 and CDR2 from the germline V gene are SEHNR and FQNEAQ (reference sequence). With 7 bases removed from V and 6 bases from J, the gap between germline ends came to 21 bases. CDR3 length: 15 amino acids. The chain's CDR3 is CASTPGVPVRDGYTF. CDR3 coding DNA: TGTGCCAGCACCCCGGGGGTCCCAGTTCGCGATGGCTACACCTTC.

This CDR3 reads CSVEEALGGVTYEQYF. CDR3 nucleotides: TGCAGCGTTGAAGAGGCGCTAGGGGGAGTAACCTACGAGCAGTACTTC. This chain joins TRBV29-1 and TRBJ2-7; possibly TRBD1 for D (6 bases). This CDR3 has 16 residues. V was cut by 0 bases and J by 2 bases, with 17 bases left in between. Germline V gene data show CDR1 as SQVTM and CDR2 as ANQGSEA.

V and J are TRBV7-9 and TRBJ1-2; tentative D call: TRBD1 (5 bases). The CDR3 runs 14 residues. The V end lost 4 bases, the J end lost 8 bases, and 17 bases lay between the germline ends. CDR1 is SEHNR, CDR2 FQNEAQ, per germline (reference sequence). CDR3 bases: TGTGCCAGCAGCTCCCAGGACCTAAGGGGAGGCTACACCTTC. It translates to CASSSQDLRGGYTF.

V usage is TRBV9 and J usage is TRBJ1-6; 7 bases are shared with TRBD1. Germline V gene sequence: CDR1 SGDLS, CDR2 YYNGEE. The length of the CDR3 is 14 residues. Trimming removed 0 bases from V and 10 bases from J; junction bases left unmatched: 4. CDR3 bases: TGTGCCAGCAGCGTAGAAGGGGGCGGGTCACCCCTCCACTTT. Translation gives CASSVEGGGSPLHF.

V and J are TRBV2 and TRBJ1-6; 7 bases map to TRBD1. Germline V gives CDR1 SNHLY, CDR2 FYNNEI. V dropped 7 bases and J dropped 10; count of bases not matched to a gene: 7. This CDR3 has 13 amino acids. The CDR3 DNA reads TGTGCCAGCAAAAAACAGGGGAACTCACCCCTCCACTTT. Translated: CASKKQGNSPLHF. Using reference TRBV2 and TRBJ1-6 for the parts outside the CDR3, the full variable domain is EPEVTQTPSHQVTQMGQEVILRCVPISNHLYFYWYRQILGQKVEFLVSFYNNEISEKSEIFDDQFSVERPDGSNFTLKIRSTKLEDSAMYFCASKKQGNSPLHFGNGTRLTVT.

This clone has only a few counts. The identical CDR3 is also encoded by other nucleotide sequences in the sample. This rearrangement joins TRBV5-1 to TRBJ1-2, with D hard to call. CDR1 SGHRS and CDR2 YFSETQ come from the germline V gene. V was clipped by 4 bases and J by 2 bases, with 9 bases between them. The CDR3 sequence is 13 residues long. The CDR3: CASSPRENYGYTF. CDR3 DNA: TGCGCCAGCAGCCCCCGTGAGAACTATGGCTACACCTTC.

The chain is built from TRBV4-1 and TRBJ2-1; the D gene is possibly TRBD2 (6 bases). Per germline, CDR1 MGHRA and CDR2 YSYEKL. The length of the CDR3 is 17 residues. Trimming pared 1 base from V and 3 bases from J, leaving 16 bases between. The CDR3 DNA is TGCGCCAGCAGCCAAGGAAGGTCCGGGGGACGCTACAATGAGCAGTTCTTC. As protein: CASSQGRSGGRYNEQFF.

This rearrangement joins TRBV7-8 to TRBJ1-3; D unclear. Trimming left V 3 bases short and J 3 bases short, with 6 bases between. The germline V gene has CDR1 SGHVS and CDR2 FQNEAQ. The CDR3 contains 13 residues. This CDR3 is CASSFRGGNTIYF. The CDR3 DNA reads TGTGCCAGCAGCTTCCGAGGTGGAAACACCATATATTTT.

The V gene is TRBV7-9, the J gene TRBJ2-5; D may be TRBD2 (5 bases). With 5 bases removed from V and 7 bases from J, the gap between germline ends came to 14 bases. Germline loops: CDR1 SEHNR, CDR2 FQNEAQ (reference sequence). The CDR3 contains 13 residues. CDR3 sequence: CASSGRDPGTQYF. The CDR3 DNA follows: TGTGCCAGCAGCGGCCGGGATCCAGGGACCCAGTACTTC.

This clone has just a few counts. V and J are TRBV19 and TRBJ2-7; 10 bases map to TRBD1. The CDR3 loop spans 15 amino acids. Germline CDR1 reads LNHDA; CDR2 reads SQIVND (reference sequence). The V and J ends lost 3 bases and 2 bases, in that order; junction bases with no gene match: 4. The CDR3 DNA reads as TGTGCCAGTAGTATCTCCGGGACAGGGGCCTACGAGCAGTACTTC. It encodes CASSISGTGAYEQYF.

This CDR3 is CASSDIRGPRNEQFF. CDR3 nucleotide sequence: TGTGCCAGCAGCGACATCAGGGGGCCTAGGAATGAGCAGTTCTTC. The chain links TRBV9 to TRBJ2-1; 8 bases line up with TRBD1. J gave up 7 bases and V 3 bases, and 9 bases lay outside the gene matches. CDR1 SGDLS and CDR2 YYNGEE come from the germline V gene. The CDR3 runs 15 residues. Supplemented by reference TRBV9 and TRBJ2-1, the full variable domain reads DSGVTQTPKHLITATGQRVTLRCSPRSGDLSVYWYQQSLDQGLQFLIQYYNGEERAKGNILERFSAQQFPDLHSELNLSSLELGDSALYFCASSDIRGPRNEQFFGPGTRLTVL.

This clone showed up just a few times. This chain connects TRBV28 to TRBJ2-1, with D perhaps matching TRBD2 (5 bases). Germline values: CDR1 MDHEN, CDR2 SYDVKM. Deletions cut 8 bases from V and 2 bases from J, with 10 bases between. CDR3 length: 13 amino acids. This CDR3 reads CASGSNTYNEQFF. The CDR3 bases are TGTGCCAGCGGGAGCAACACCTACAATGAGCAGTTCTTC.

This clone came up a few times. The V call is TRBV29-1, the J call TRBJ2-3; no clear D gene. The V gene's germline CDR1 is SQVTM and CDR2 ANQGSEA. V lost 4 bases to trimming and J lost 2 bases, with 10 bases between them. CDR3 length: 13 amino acids. The CDR3 reads CSVGGVHTDTQYF. The CDR3, as DNA: TGCAGCGTTGGTGGAGTTCACACAGATACGCAGTATTTT.

The rearrangement links TRBV5-1 to TRBJ1-2, with D possibly being TRBD1 (5 bases). From germline, CDR1 is SGHRS and CDR2 YFSETQ. This CDR3 region has 14 residues. V was pared by 0 bases and J by 3 bases, with 9 bases between. This chain's CDR3 is CASSLVLGDYGYTF. CDR3 nucleotide sequence: TGCGCCAGCAGCTTGGTTTTAGGGGACTATGGCTACACCTTC.

The rearrangement joins TRBV4-2 to TRBJ2-7, with D possibly TRBD1 on 6 matching bases. V lost 1 base to trimming and J lost 1 base, with 17 bases between them. Germline CDR1 and CDR2: LGHNA and YNFKEQ. The CDR3 has 17 amino acids. CDR3 sequence: CASSQGWLEDRSYEQYF. Here the CDR3 DNA reads TGTGCCAGCAGCCAAGGGTGGCTCGAGGACAGATCCTACGAGCAGTACTTC.

The rearrangement links TRBV5-6 to TRBJ1-2; D ambiguous. The germline V gene encodes CDR1 SGHDT and CDR2 YYEEEE. This CDR3 comprises 12 residues. Trimming left V 0 bases short and J 6 bases short, with 6 bases between. Here the CDR3 reads CASSLGYNGYTF. CDR3 coding DNA: TGTGCCAGCAGCTTGGGTTATAATGGCTACACCTTC.

The chain combines TRBV7-9 with TRBJ2-1, with 10 bases aligning to TRBD2. Germline CDR1 and CDR2: SEHNR and FQNEAQ (reference sequence). V lost 2 bases and J lost 4; bases outside the gene matches: 5. This CDR3 has 16 residues. The CDR3: CASSLTLAGAYNEQFF. For the CDR3, the DNA is TGTGCCAGCAGCTTAACGCTAGCGGGGGCTTACAATGAGCAGTTCTTC. Looking up the rest from reference TRBV7-9 and TRBJ2-1 gives the full variable domain: DTGVSQNPRHKITKRGQNVTFRCDPISEHNRLYWYRQTLGQGPEFLTYFQNEAQLEKSRLLSDRFSAERPKGSFSTLEIQRTEQGDSAMYLCASSLTLAGAYNEQFFGPGTRLTVL.

A few counts support this clone. V gene TRBV9 combines with J gene TRBJ2-1; 9 bases align to TRBD2. Looked up from germline, CDR1 is SGDLS and CDR2 is YYNGEE. The V and J ends lost 2 bases and 5 bases, in that order; junction bases with no gene match: 5. The CDR3 consists of 15 residues. The CDR3 here is CASSVTSGSNNEQFF. The CDR3 coding sequence is TGTGCCAGCAGCGTCACTAGCGGGTCTAACAATGAGCAGTTCTTC.

The chain combines TRBV12-5 with TRBJ1-5; 8 nucleotides line up with TRBD1. V dropped 0 bases and J dropped 0; count of bases not matched to a gene: 10. This CDR3 region has 19 residues. From germline, CDR1 is LGHNT and CDR2 FRNRAP. This CDR3 is CASGLVRTGLFSSNQPQHF. The DNA for the CDR3 is TGTGCTAGTGGTTTGGTACGGACAGGGCTCTTTTCTAGCAATCAGCCCCAGCATTTT. The full variable domain, completed using reference TRBV12-5 and TRBJ1-5, is DARVTQTPRHKVTEMGQEVTMRCQPILGHNTVFWYRQTMMQGLELLAYFRNRAPLDDSGMPKDRFSAEMPDATLATLKIQPSEPRDSAVYFCASGLVRTGLFSSNQPQHFGDGTRLSIL.

The chain couples TRBV18 to TRBJ1-3, with TRBD1 matching over 8 bases. Germline V gene sequence: CDR1 KGHSH, CDR2 LQKENI. The junction had 2 bases not matched to a gene; V was cut back by 5 bases and J by 2 bases. The CDR3 totals 14 residues. The CDR3 DNA is TGTGCCAGCTCATCGACAGGGGCTGGAAACACCATATATTTT. Its protein product is CASSSTGAGNTIYF.

The rearrangement links TRBV7-2 to TRBJ1-2; unclear D gene. Germline V CDR1 and CDR2: SGHTA, FQGNSA. V was pared by 1 base and J by 7 bases, with 10 bases between. The CDR3 is made up of 13 amino acids. CDR3 sequence reads: CASSLELLAGYTF. Written as DNA, the CDR3 is TGTGCCAGCAGCTTAGAACTGTTAGCTGGCTACACCTTC.

V gene TRBV19 combines with J gene TRBJ1-5; D unresolved. CDR1 and CDR2 from the germline V gene are LNHDA and SQIVND (reference sequence). The CDR3 loop spans 11 amino acids. Trimming cost V 5 bases and J 8 bases, with 7 bases left between them. This chain's CDR3 is CASSVGEPQHF. CDR3 DNA: TGTGCCAGTAGTGTGGGAGAGCCCCAGCATTTT.